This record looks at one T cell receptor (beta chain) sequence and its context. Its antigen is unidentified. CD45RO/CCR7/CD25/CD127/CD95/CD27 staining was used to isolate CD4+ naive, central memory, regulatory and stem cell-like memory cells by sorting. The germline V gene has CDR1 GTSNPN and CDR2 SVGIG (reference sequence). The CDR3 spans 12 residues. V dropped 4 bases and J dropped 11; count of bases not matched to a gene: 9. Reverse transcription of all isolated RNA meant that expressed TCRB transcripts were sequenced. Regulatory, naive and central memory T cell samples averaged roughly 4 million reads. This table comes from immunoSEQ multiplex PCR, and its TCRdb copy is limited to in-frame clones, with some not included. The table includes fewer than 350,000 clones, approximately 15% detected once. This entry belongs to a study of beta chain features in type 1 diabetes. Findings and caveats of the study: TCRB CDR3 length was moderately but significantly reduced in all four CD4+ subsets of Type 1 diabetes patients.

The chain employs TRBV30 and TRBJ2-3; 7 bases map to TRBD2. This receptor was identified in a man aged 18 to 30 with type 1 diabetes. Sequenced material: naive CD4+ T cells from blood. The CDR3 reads CAWTSGTFKQYF. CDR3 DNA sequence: TGTGCCTGGACCAGCGGGACTTTTAAGCAGTATTTT.